The rows below give T cell receptor beta chains drawn from one sample of a study of cytomegalovirus exposure and HLA in healthy donors. Sequenced by immunoSEQ multiplex PCR; TCRdb stores in-frame clones only, minus some. The sample holds almost 65,000 clones, roughly 80% seen once. The sample consisted of PBMCs. The receptors originated from a male donor in good health and CMV-seropositive. The CDR3 runs from the conserved cysteine through the conserved F or W. A D gene is named only where the DNA matches it firmly. Expanded clones get a size class; other rows say once, few or many, or leave the size out.

J gene: TRBJ2-1
V gene: TRBV7-9
D gene: TRBD1
clone size: -
CDR3 DNA: TGTGCCAGCAGCTGGGACAGGGTGGGCAATGAGCAGTTCTTC
CDR3 protein: CASSWDRVGNEQFF

J gene: TRBJ2-4
V gene: TRBV4-1
D gene: TRBD2
clone size: -
CDR3 DNA: TGCGCCAGCAGCCAAGGAGCGGGGGGAAAAAACATTCAGTACTTC
CDR3 protein: CASSQGAGGKNIQYF

J gene: TRBJ2-1
V gene: TRBV7-3
D gene: TRBD2
clone size: -
CDR3 DNA: TGTGCCAGCACCCAAGGGGCTAGCGGGGGCTCCAATGAGCAGTTCTTC
CDR3 protein: CASTQGASGGSNEQFF

J gene: TRBJ2-7
V gene: TRBV11-2
D gene: TRBD2
clone size: -
CDR3 DNA: TGTGCCAGCTGGGGGGGGTCCTCCTACGAGCAGTACTTC
CDR3 protein: CASWGGSSYEQYF

J gene: TRBJ1-2
V gene: TRBV7-2
D gene: TRBD1
clone size: -
CDR3 DNA: TGTGCCAGCGGGCAGGGGGCGCAGGGCTACACCTTC
CDR3 protein: CASGQGAQGYTF

J gene: TRBJ1-1
V gene: TRBV20-1
D gene: -
clone size: -
CDR3 DNA: TGCAGTGCGATTCAGGGAACGGCTTTCTTT
CDR3 protein: CSAIQGTAFF

J gene: TRBJ2-1
V gene: TRBV5-1
D gene: -
clone size: -
CDR3 DNA: TGCGCCAGCAGCCTGCAGTTGTATGAGCAGTTCTTC
CDR3 protein: CASSLQLYEQFF

J gene: TRBJ1-1
V gene: TRBV19
D gene: TRBD1
clone size: -
CDR3 DNA: TGTGCCAGTAGTCCCCAGGGGGGCAGGGGGAACACTGAAGCTTTCTTT
CDR3 protein: CASSPQGGRGNTEAFF

J gene: TRBJ2-1
V gene: TRBV4-3
D gene: TRBD2
clone size: -
CDR3 DNA: TGCGCCAGCGCGGGGGCTAGCGGGGTTTTGGAGGAGCAGTTCTTC
CDR3 protein: CASAGASGVLEEQFF

J gene: TRBJ2-3
V gene: TRBV4-1
D gene: TRBD1
clone size: -
CDR3 DNA: TGCGCCAGCTTCGCCGAAGGGGACAGCACTAGCACAGATACGCAGTATTTT
CDR3 protein: CASFAEGDSTSTDTQYF

J gene: TRBJ1-6
V gene: TRBV15
D gene: TRBD1
clone size: -
CDR3 DNA: TGTGCCACCAGCAGAGATCTTGACAGGGGGCTCTCCTATAATTCACCCCTCCACTTT
CDR3 protein: CATSRDLDRGLSYNSPLHF

J gene: TRBJ1-1
V gene: TRBV7-4
D gene: -
clone size: -
CDR3 DNA: TGTGCCAGCAGCTTATTCCAGGGGATGAACACTGAAGCTTTCTTT
CDR3 protein: CASSLFQGMNTEAFF

J gene: TRBJ1-3
V gene: TRBV9
D gene: -
clone size: once
CDR3 DNA: TGTGCCAGCAGCGTAGATCTGGGCCAGGGAAACACCATATATTTT
CDR3 protein: CASSVDLGQGNTIYF

J gene: TRBJ1-5
V gene: TRBV19
D gene: TRBD1
clone size: -
CDR3 DNA: TGTGCCAGTAGCTCCCGACAGGGTGGGCGCAATCAGCCCCAGCATTTT
CDR3 protein: CASSSRQGGRNQPQHF

J gene: TRBJ1-1
V gene: TRBV9
D gene: -
clone size: -
CDR3 DNA: TGTGCCAGCAGCGCCCCCCCCGTGAACACTGAAGCTTTCTTT
CDR3 protein: CASSAPPVNTEAFF

J gene: TRBJ1-5
V gene: TRBV10-2
D gene: -
clone size: -
CDR3 DNA: TGCGCCACCCAGGGGTACGGCAATCAGCCCCAGCATTTT
CDR3 protein: CATQGYGNQPQHF

J gene: TRBJ1-5
V gene: TRBV19
D gene: -
clone size: -
CDR3 DNA: TGTGCCAGTAGTACGCAGGGGTCCGGGAATCAGCCCCAGCATTTT
CDR3 protein: CASSTQGSGNQPQHF

J gene: TRBJ1-1
V gene: TRBV4-1
D gene: -
clone size: -
CDR3 DNA: TGCGCCAGCAGCCATCCCCAGGTTGCTGAAGCTTTCTTT
CDR3 protein: CASSHPQVAEAFF

J gene: TRBJ1-2
V gene: TRBV4-3
D gene: TRBD1
clone size: -
CDR3 DNA: TGCGCCAGCAGCCAAGAAAGGACAGGGAGCTATGGCTACACCTTC
CDR3 protein: CASSQERTGSYGYTF

J gene: TRBJ2-3
V gene: TRBV7-2
D gene: -
clone size: -
CDR3 DNA: TGTGCCAGCAGCTGGGGACTTTACACAGATACGCAGTATTTT
CDR3 protein: CASSWGLYTDTQYF

J gene: TRBJ2-1
V gene: TRBV5-1
D gene: -
clone size: -
CDR3 DNA: TGCGCCAGCAGCTTGAGGCCCCGGGACACCTACAATGAGCAGTTCTTC
CDR3 protein: CASSLRPRDTYNEQFF

J gene: TRBJ2-7
V gene: TRBV10-3
D gene: TRBD1
clone size: -
CDR3 DNA: TGTGCCATCAAGACAGGGGCCGAGCAGTACTTC
CDR3 protein: CAIKTGAEQYF

J gene: TRBJ1-2
V gene: TRBV5-4
D gene: -
clone size: few
CDR3 DNA: TGTGCCAGCAGCTTGGCCTTAACAGGTTATGGCTACACCTTC
CDR3 protein: CASSLALTGYGYTF

J gene: TRBJ1-4
V gene: TRBV7-6
D gene: -
clone size: -
CDR3 DNA: TGTGCCAGCAGCCCCGGTCGGGGGGGGCGTTCGTCTAATGAAAAACTGTTTTTT
CDR3 protein: CASSPGRGGRSSNEKLFF

J gene: TRBJ1-6
V gene: TRBV6-5
D gene: TRBD1
clone size: -
CDR3 DNA: TGTGCCAGCAGTTACTCGATACAGGGGAGCTCACCCCTCCACTTT
CDR3 protein: CASSYSIQGSSPLHF

J gene: TRBJ2-3
V gene: TRBV5-1
D gene: -
clone size: once
CDR3 DNA: TGCGCCAGCAGCTTAGGCGGGAGCACAGATACGCAGTATTTT
CDR3 protein: CASSLGGSTDTQYF

J gene: TRBJ1-6
V gene: TRBV27
D gene: -
clone size: -
CDR3 DNA: TGTGCCAGCAGCCCACTCGTGGTTCAGGAAAATTCACCCCTCCACTTT
CDR3 protein: CASSPLVVQENSPLHF

J gene: TRBJ2-7
V gene: TRBV9
D gene: -
clone size: -
CDR3 DNA: TGTGCCAGCAGCGTAGGTCAGGGCTTTTCCTACGAGCAGTACTTC
CDR3 protein: CASSVGQGFSYEQYF

J gene: TRBJ2-2
V gene: TRBV7-6
D gene: TRBD2
clone size: -
CDR3 DNA: TGTGCCAGCAGCCCATCGTGGGCTAGCGGGGGGGGTACCGGGGAGCTGTTTTTT
CDR3 protein: CASSPSWASGGGTGELFF

J gene: TRBJ2-3
V gene: TRBV28
D gene: TRBD2
clone size: -
CDR3 DNA: TGTGCCAGCAGTTTAGCGGGGGAAATCACAGATACGCAGTATTTT
CDR3 protein: CASSLAGEITDTQYF

J gene: TRBJ2-7
V gene: TRBV2
D gene: TRBD2
clone size: -
CDR3 DNA: TGTGCCAGCAGAGAATTACTAGCGGGGGACTCCTACGAGCAGTACTTC
CDR3 protein: CASRELLAGDSYEQYF

J gene: TRBJ2-5
V gene: TRBV19
D gene: TRBD1
clone size: -
CDR3 DNA: TGTGCCAGTATGGGAACAGGGGGAGGTGAAGAGACCCAGTACTTC
CDR3 protein: CASMGTGGGEETQYF

J gene: TRBJ2-5
V gene: TRBV30
D gene: -
clone size: -
CDR3 DNA: TGTGCCTGGACGAGGGGGTACCAAGAGACCCAGTACTTC
CDR3 protein: CAWTRGYQETQYF

J gene: TRBJ2-7
V gene: TRBV4-3
D gene: TRBD2
clone size: -
CDR3 DNA: TGCGCCAGCAGCCAGTTAGGCAGCGGGGGATCTTACGAGCAGTACTTC
CDR3 protein: CASSQLGSGGSYEQYF

J gene: TRBJ2-3
V gene: TRBV13
D gene: -
clone size: -
CDR3 DNA: TGTGCCAGCAGCGCACAGGGTAGGAATACGCAGTATTTT
CDR3 protein: CASSAQGRNTQYF

J gene: TRBJ1-2
V gene: TRBV28
D gene: -
clone size: -
CDR3 DNA: TGTGCCAGCAGTTATGACAGCTATGGCTACACCTTC
CDR3 protein: CASSYDSYGYTF

J gene: TRBJ2-2
V gene: TRBV5-1
D gene: -
clone size: -
CDR3 DNA: TGCGCCAGCAGCTTGGGGCACCGGGACACTAACACCGGGGAGCTGTTTTTT
CDR3 protein: CASSLGHRDTNTGELFF

J gene: TRBJ1-1
V gene: TRBV10-3
D gene: -
clone size: few
CDR3 DNA: TGTGCCATCAGTGACCCCAGGACAGTCCATGGGAACACTGAAGCTTTCTTT
CDR3 protein: CAISDPRTVHGNTEAFF

J gene: TRBJ1-6
V gene: TRBV5-1
D gene: -
clone size: -
CDR3 DNA: TGCGCCAGCAGCTTGGGGGCCACTAATTCACCCCTCCACTTT
CDR3 protein: CASSLGATNSPLHF

J gene: TRBJ2-2
V gene: TRBV7-3
D gene: -
clone size: -
CDR3 DNA: TGTGCCAGCAGCTTAAAAGGGGGAAACACCGGGGAGCTGTTTTTT
CDR3 protein: CASSLKGGNTGELFF

J gene: TRBJ1-2
V gene: TRBV10-2
D gene: -
clone size: -
CDR3 DNA: TGCGCCAGCAGTGAACAGTCCCGATACGGCTACACCTTC
CDR3 protein: CASSEQSRYGYTF

J gene: TRBJ1-2
V gene: TRBV7-8
D gene: TRBD1
clone size: few
CDR3 DNA: TGTGCCAGCAGCCCCTCGCCAGGGGGGACGGGCTACACCTTC
CDR3 protein: CASSPSPGGTGYTF

J gene: TRBJ1-5
V gene: TRBV19
D gene: -
clone size: -
CDR3 DNA: TGTGCCAGTAGAATCAGGGCCCCAGGGCAGCCCCAGCATTTT
CDR3 protein: CASRIRAPGQPQHF

J gene: TRBJ2-3
V gene: TRBV25-1
D gene: TRBD1
clone size: -
CDR3 DNA: TGTGCCAGCAGTGCTTATTCCGGGACAGGGTACACAGATACGCAGTATTTT
CDR3 protein: CASSAYSGTGYTDTQYF

J gene: TRBJ2-7
V gene: TRBV18
D gene: -
clone size: -
CDR3 DNA: TGTGCCAGCTCAGTACGGACTATATCGGGGGAGCAGTACTTC
CDR3 protein: CASSVRTISGEQYF

J gene: TRBJ1-2
V gene: TRBV19
D gene: -
clone size: -
CDR3 DNA: TGTGCCAGTAGTATGGTGACAGGACTTAACTATGGCTACACCTTC
CDR3 protein: CASSMVTGLNYGYTF

J gene: TRBJ2-7
V gene: TRBV4-2
D gene: TRBD2
clone size: -
CDR3 DNA: TGTGCCAGCAGCCAAGGATACCGCAAGCGGGGGGAGAGCTCCTACGAGCAGTACTTC
CDR3 protein: CASSQGYRKRGESSYEQYF

J gene: TRBJ2-3
V gene: TRBV5-1
D gene: TRBD2
clone size: -
CDR3 DNA: TGCGCCAGCAGCTTGGCGACTAGCGGGGGCGTCGTGGTGGATACGCAGTATTTT
CDR3 protein: CASSLATSGGVVVDTQYF

J gene: TRBJ1-1
V gene: TRBV5-6
D gene: TRBD1
clone size: few
CDR3 DNA: TGTGCCAGCACTCCCTATTACGGACAGGGCGGTGAAGCTTTCTTT
CDR3 protein: CASTPYYGQGGEAFF

J gene: TRBJ2-7
V gene: TRBV4-3
D gene: TRBD2
clone size: -
CDR3 DNA: TGCGCCAGCAGCCAAGATGCGCCCCGACTAGCAGGAGACGAGCAGTACTTC
CDR3 protein: CASSQDAPRLAGDEQYF

J gene: TRBJ1-1
V gene: TRBV7-2
D gene: -
clone size: -
CDR3 DNA: TGTGCCAGCAGCTTAGTCCCCAATAGAGGGACTGAAGCTTTCTTT
CDR3 protein: CASSLVPNRGTEAFF

J gene: TRBJ2-1
V gene: TRBV5-1
D gene: TRBD2
clone size: -
CDR3 DNA: TGCGCCAGCAGCTTGTCTAGCGGGGGACCGTTCAATGAGCAGTTCTTC
CDR3 protein: CASSLSSGGPFNEQFF

J gene: TRBJ2-7
V gene: TRBV25-1
D gene: -
clone size: -
CDR3 DNA: TGTGCCAGCAGTGAATTAGATGGCTACGAGCAGTACTTC
CDR3 protein: CASSELDGYEQYF

J gene: TRBJ2-2
V gene: TRBV13
D gene: -
clone size: -
CDR3 DNA: TGTGCCAGCAGCCCCCTACCCGGGGAGCTGTTTTTT
CDR3 protein: CASSPLPGELFF

J gene: TRBJ1-2
V gene: TRBV28
D gene: -
clone size: -
CDR3 DNA: TGTGCCAGCAGTTTCGGGGGTGCAAGTGGCTACACCTTC
CDR3 protein: CASSFGGASGYTF